This T cell receptor beta chain was captured by sequencing in a study of blood T cell repertoires in COVID-19. About the study: COVID-19 samples collected from the United States, Italy and Spain covered acute and convalescent phases. PBMCs, B-cell-depleted T cells, or T cells were the source of the cDNA or gDNA that made up the material.

Measured with immunoSEQ multiplex PCR; TCRdb has only the in-frame clones, and not every one. This sample yields tens of thousands of clones, of which 70% to 85% are seen a single time; 9.5% to 13% belongs to the top ten. Enrolment of Seattle patients took place during active infection, and they were followed longitudinally. This clone has just a few counts. The clonotype was recovered from a man older than 75 with COVID-19, enrolled during active disease. Source material: peripheral blood.

The CDR3 region is CATSDQGTGDQPQHF. The DNA for the CDR3 is TGTGCCACCAGTGACCAAGGGACAGGGGATCAGCCCCAGCATTTT. The rearrangement links TRBV24-1 to TRBJ1-5; 10 bases fit TRBD1. The CDR3 is 15 residues long. With 4 bases clipped from V and 5 bases from J, the junction kept 4 bases outside the gene matches. Looked up from germline, CDR1 is KGHDR and CDR2 is SFDVKD.